The present entry profiles one T cell receptor beta chain with its context. Participant ages covered about 18 to 89 years across about two dozen US areas. Grouping used clinical history reported by participants in a survey and questionnaire. Per the germline V gene, CDR1 is MNHEY and CDR2 is SMNVEV (reference sequence). CDR3 length equals 15 residues. V trimming: 3 bases; J trimming: 2 bases; junction bases outside the gene matches: 5. This sample was taken from a study of blood T cell repertoires in COVID-19. Overall study: T cells, B-cell-depleted T cells, or PBMCs provided the cDNA or gDNA that served as material.

Original analysis: Amplification with reference gene primers provided the estimates of nucleated cell counts. The method was immunoSEQ multiplex PCR; TCRdb's version includes in-frame clones alone and lacks a portion of them. V and J calls and clone size are those listed in that table; D and trimming were worked out from the DNA. The sample lists a few hundred thousand clones; roughly nine tenths were seen once. The chain joins TRBV27 to TRBJ2-7, with 9 bases fitting TRBD2. This TCR derives from a woman younger than 45 who had recovered from COVID-19. The sample was PBMCs or T cells enriched from blood (not recorded which). Written as DNA, the CDR3 is TGTGCCAGCAGTTTTTCTAGCGGGAATGCCTACGAGCAGTACTTC. Its protein product is CASSFSSGNAYEQYF.